Below, 32 T cell receptor beta chains from the same sample are listed, as sequenced in a study of T-cell reconstitution after alpha-beta-depleted transplantation in children. Unique molecular identifiers were incorporated into the prepared TCRbeta library. A single record per CDR3 protein comes from TCRdb applying MiXCR to the PCR reads. The data show 350,000 to 500,000 distinct CDR3 sequences, 43% seen once. Sequencing used PBMCs, obtained before TCRalphabeta/CD19-depleted stem cell transplant. Every receptor here comes from a girl aged 2-10 years with aplastic anemia, due to receive a stem cell transplant.

The rearrangement links TRBV20-1 to TRBJ2-7, with 9 positions matching TRBD2. The CDR3 has 17 residues. Germline CDR1 and CDR2: DFQATT and SNEGSKA (reference sequence). Trimming cost V 6 bases and J 1 base; bases outside gene matches: 16. CDR3 nucleotides: TGCAGTGCCCGGGGGCTAGCGGGGTGGTTGAGGTCCTACGAGCAGTACTTC. Translation: CSARGLAGWLRSYEQYF.

The chain couples TRBV7-2 to TRBJ2-5; 11 positions agree with TRBD1. The germline V gene encodes CDR1 SGHTA and CDR2 FQGNSA. Losses at the gene ends were 1 base for V and 4 bases for J; bases not matched to a gene: 5. CDR3 length equals 16 residues. The CDR3 reads CASSLDGGTGGETQYF. In nucleotides, the CDR3 is TGTGCCAGCAGCTTAGATGGGGGGACAGGGGGAGAGACCCAGTACTTC.

This clonotype has a handful of counts. This chain connects TRBV20-1 to TRBJ2-1, with TRBD2 identical over 10 bases. Germline values: CDR1 DFQATT, CDR2 SNEGSKA (reference sequence). The CDR3 runs to 17 residues. The J segment lost 3 bases and the V segment lost 6 bases, leaving 14 bases of the junction unmatched. The CDR3 nucleotides are TGCAGTGCAGACTCAATAGAGCCTAGCGGGAGCTACAATGAGCAGTTCTTC. Amino acids: CSADSIEPSGSYNEQFF.

This clonotype occurred many times. The CDR3 DNA sequence: TGTGCCAGCAGCTCCCCTACCAGCACCGGGGAGCTGTTTTTT. Its protein product is CASSSPTSTGELFF. The V call is TRBV7-9, the J call TRBJ2-2; D not certain. Germline V gene lookup returns CDR1 SEHNR and CDR2 FQNEAQ (reference sequence). V was clipped by 4 bases and J by 4 bases, with 10 bases between them. CDR3 size: 14 residues.

This rearrangement joins TRBV12-3 or TRBV12-4 to TRBJ2-6; 9 nucleotides align to TRBD2. V shed 1 base and J 2 bases; nucleotides not matched to a gene: 0. The CDR3 is made up of 16 amino acids. The DNA for the CDR3 is TGTGCCAGCAGTTTAGGCGGGGGGGCTGGGGCCAACGTCCTGACTTTC. The encoded protein is CASSLGGGAGANVLTF.

The chain is built from TRBV4-2 and TRBJ1-1; 9 bases match TRBD1. In germline, CDR1 is LGHNA, CDR2 YNFKEQ. V dropped 2 bases and J dropped 7; count of bases not matched to a gene: 5. The CDR3 sequence is 14 residues long. CDR3 bases: TGTGCCAGCAGCCAAACTACAGGGGGCATTGAAGCTTTCTTT. This gives the protein CASSQTTGGIEAFF.

This clonotype was counted only a few times. This chain links TRBV2 with TRBJ2-3, with 11 bases fitting TRBD1. The CDR3 consists of 16 residues. Looked up from germline, CDR1 is SNHLY and CDR2 is FYNNEI. The V segment lost 6 bases and the J segment 1 base; nucleotides outside the gene matches: 6. The CDR3 protein is CASRGQGDWGTDTQYF. The DNA for the CDR3 is TGTGCCAGCAGGGGACAGGGGGATTGGGGCACAGATACGCAGTATTTT.

Many counts were recorded for this clonotype. V and J are TRBV6-2 or TRBV6-3 and TRBJ1-1, with 7 bases matching TRBD1. This CDR3 is 14 amino acids long. V shed 6 bases, J shed 7 bases, and the junction held 11 bases outside the gene matches. Germline-derived CDR1 and CDR2 are MNHEY and SVGEGT. Here the CDR3 reads CASRYHGTDGEAFF. For the CDR3, the DNA is TGTGCCAGCAGATACCACGGGACAGATGGTGAAGCTTTCTTT.

This clonotype was seen only a few times. V usage is TRBV9 and J usage is TRBJ2-7; tentative D call: TRBD1 (6 bases). Germline V lookup: CDR1 SGDLS, CDR2 YYNGEE. The CDR3 is 14 amino acids. Trimming took 4 bases from V and 6 from J, leaving 17 bases between them. The CDR3 DNA sequence: TGTGCCAGCAGCCTAGATCAGGGGCCCTCCGAGCAGTACTTC. Its protein product is CASSLDQGPSEQYF.

V usage is TRBV7-9 and J usage is TRBJ2-5; TRBD1 might be the D (5 bases). Germline V lookup: CDR1 SEHNR, CDR2 FQNEAQ (reference sequence). V dropped 3 bases and J dropped 0 bases, with 14 bases sitting between them. The CDR3 is made up of 16 amino acids. Here the CDR3 reads CASSFRVRQYQETQYF. In DNA form, the CDR3 reads TGTGCCAGCAGCTTTCGAGTTAGACAGTACCAAGAGACCCAGTACTTC. Variable domain in full (rest from reference TRBV7-9 and TRBJ2-5): DTGVSQNPRHKITKRGQNVTFRCDPISEHNRLYWYRQTLGQGPEFLTYFQNEAQLEKSRLLSDRFSAERPKGSFSTLEIQRTEQGDSAMYLCASSFRVRQYQETQYFGPGTRLLVL.

The chain combines TRBV20-1 with TRBJ2-4, with a weak D call TRBD2 (6 bases). Trimming pared 6 bases from V and 0 bases from J, leaving 12 bases between. The CDR3 is 14 amino acids. In germline, CDR1 is DFQATT, CDR2 SNEGSKA (reference sequence). The CDR3 loop is CSAQTRLAKNIQYF. The CDR3 region has the DNA TGCAGTGCCCAGACTAGACTAGCCAAAAACATTCAGTACTTC.

The chain joins TRBV7-9 to TRBJ2-1; D is perhaps TRBD2 (5 bases). V lost 6 bases to trimming and J lost 0 bases, with 12 bases between them. Germline V gene data show CDR1 as SEHNR and CDR2 as FQNEAQ (reference sequence). The CDR3 sequence is 15 residues long. This chain's CDR3 is CASRGPGSSYNEQFF. CDR3 in DNA: TGTGCCAGCAGGGGTCCGGGGAGCTCCTACAATGAGCAGTTCTTC.

The V call is TRBV20-1, the J call TRBJ2-5, with a tentative D call TRBD2 (7 bases). Germline CDR1 DFQATT, CDR2 SNEGSKA (reference sequence). V gave up 6 bases and J gave up 3 bases, with 17 bases separating them. The CDR3 loop spans 14 amino acids. This CDR3 is CSASRGGPKETQYF. The DNA for the CDR3 is TGCAGTGCCAGCCGCGGGGGCCCCAAAGAGACCCAGTACTTC.

The V call is TRBV7-2, the J call TRBJ1-2; the D is unclear. Trimming stripped 2 bases from V and 4 bases from J, with 8 bases between. The CDR3 runs 13 residues. Looked up from germline, CDR1 is SGHTA and CDR2 is FQGNSA. CDR3 bases: TGTGCCAGCAGCTTAAGTAGCTTCTATGGCTACACCTTC. This encodes CASSLSSFYGYTF.

Worth noting for this clonotype: One end of the junction fails to match germline, which may point to a read error. The rearrangement uses TRBV7-7 and TRBJ2-5; D call uncertain. From germline, CDR1 is SSHAT and CDR2 FNYEAQ (reference sequence). The CDR3 has 10 amino acids. CDR3 in amino acids: CASSYETQYF. The CDR3 nucleotides are TGTGCTAGCAGCTATGAGACCCAGTACTTC.

This clonotype was seen more than once but under ten times. V gene TRBV5-1 combines with J gene TRBJ1-2, with unresolved D. Germline V CDR1 and CDR2: SGHRS, YFSETQ. The CDR3 sequence is 14 residues long. Trimming pared 4 bases from V and 0 bases from J, leaving 10 bases between. CDR3 sequence: CASSQDGSNYGYTF. The CDR3, as DNA: TGCGCCAGCAGCCAGGACGGTTCTAACTATGGCTACACCTTC.

This clonotype showed up just a few times. The chain links TRBV30 to TRBJ2-3, with D perhaps assigned TRBD1 or TRBD2 (6 bases each). CDR3 length: 15 amino acids. CDR1 is GTSNPN and CDR2 is SVGIG in the germline V gene (reference sequence). The V end lost 2 bases, the J end lost 2 bases, and 14 bases lay between the germline ends. CDR3 sequence: CAWSRPGAYTDTQYF. CDR3 DNA sequence: TGTGCCTGGAGTCGCCCGGGGGCCTACACAGATACGCAGTATTTT.

This clonotype has only a few counts. V usage is TRBV28 and J usage is TRBJ2-7; TRBD1 aligns across 8 bases. This CDR3 has 15 amino acids. The ends lost 2 bases at V and 2 bases at J; junction bases unmatched: 5. Looked up from germline, CDR1 is MDHEN and CDR2 is SYDVKM. The CDR3 nucleotides read TGTGCCAGCAGTTTAGTGGGGACAGGAACCTACGAGCAGTACTTC. This translates into CASSLVGTGTYEQYF. The variable domain in full, with the rest retrieved from reference TRBV28 and TRBJ2-7, is DVKVTQSSRYLVKRTGEKVFLECVQDMDHENMFWYRQDPGLGLRLIYFSYDVKMKEKGDIPEGYSVSREKKERFSLILESASTNQTSMYLCASSLVGTGTYEQYFGPGTRLTVT.

This clonotype was picked up a small number of times. The chain recombines TRBV12-3 or TRBV12-4 with TRBJ2-5; TRBD2 matches at 10 bases. CDR3 length: 19 residues. V was clipped by 6 bases and J by 4 bases; unmatched bases: 20. DNA for the CDR3: TGTGCCAGCAGGATAAGGCTAGCGGGAGAGATGGGATTCAGAGAGACCCAGTACTTC. Protein sequence: CASRIRLAGEMGFRETQYF.

This clonotype appeared a few times. The chain joins TRBV6-5 to TRBJ2-7; D gene uncertain. With 3 bases removed from V and 0 bases from J, the gap between germline ends came to 15 bases. Germline V gene data show CDR1 as MNHEY and CDR2 as SVGAGI. There are 16 residues in the CDR3. For the CDR3, the DNA is TGTGCCAGCAGTTATCACCGCCGGTCTAGCTCCTACGAGCAGTACTTC. Residues: CASSYHRRSSSYEQYF.

The V and J genes are TRBV20-1 and TRBJ2-7; D unresolved. The length of the CDR3 is 14 residues. CDR1 is DFQATT, CDR2 SNEGSKA, per germline (reference sequence). Trimming removed 0 bases from V and 0 bases from J, with 9 bases in between. In DNA, the CDR3 is TGCAGTGCTAGAGATCTTAGCCGCTCCTACGAGCAGTACTTC. This gives the protein CSARDLSRSYEQYF.

The chain has TRBV20-1 and TRBJ1-5; 7 nucleotides agree with TRBD1. Germline assignment: CDR1 DFQATT and CDR2 SNEGSKA (reference sequence). This CDR3 has 16 amino acids. V lost 3 bases and J lost 2; bases outside the gene matches: 10. In DNA form, the CDR3 reads TGCAGTGCTAGGAGGCCGGGGACAGAACGCAATCAGCCCCAGCATTTT. Translating gives CSARRPGTERNQPQHF.

The J gene is TRBJ1-2, the V gene TRBV21-1. TRBV21-1 is designated a pseudogene. CDR3 size: 12 residues. DNA of the CDR3: TGTGCCAGCAGCAAATCAGGCTATGGCTACACCTTC. Translation gives CASSKSGYGYTF.

The V call is TRBV6-2 or TRBV6-3, the J call TRBJ1-4, with D perhaps TRBD1 (5 bases). The CDR3 contains 18 residues. Germline V gene sequence: CDR1 MNHEY, CDR2 SVGEGT. Trimming removed 0 bases from V and 8 bases from J, with 22 bases in between. CDR3 protein: CASSYSMDTLEGTEKLFF. CDR3 nucleotides: TGTGCCAGCAGTTACTCGATGGACACCCTGGAAGGAACCGAAAAACTGTTTTTT.

This clonotype appeared a few times. The chain has TRBV2 and TRBJ2-7; possible D gene TRBD1, 5 bases. Looked up from germline, CDR1 is SNHLY and CDR2 is FYNNEI. V shed 8 bases and J shed 4 bases, with 15 bases lying between them. The CDR3 has 13 amino acids. The CDR3 sequence is CASAPFGAYEQYF. CDR3 nucleotide sequence: TGTGCCAGCGCCCCCTTTGGGGCTTACGAGCAGTACTTC.

A few counts support this clonotype. DNA of the CDR3: TGTGCCAGTAGTCTTCTGGGCAAGGGACCCTACGAGCAGTACTTC. It encodes CASSLLGKGPYEQYF. This chain connects TRBV19 to TRBJ2-7; D could derive from TRBD1 or TRBD2 (5 bases each). Germline V gives CDR1 LNHDA, CDR2 SQIVND (reference sequence). This CDR3 has 15 residues. Trimming cost V 5 bases and J 2 bases, with 16 bases left between them. Full variable domain (rest looked up from reference TRBV19 and TRBJ2-7): DGGITQSPKYLFRKEGQNVTLSCEQNLNHDAMYWYRQDPGQGLRLIYYSQIVNDFQKGDIAEGYSVSREKKESFPLTVTSAQKNPTAFYLCASSLLGKGPYEQYFGPGTRLTVT.

V and J are TRBV20-1 and TRBJ1-2; tentatively, D is TRBD1 (6 bases). The CDR3 loop spans 14 amino acids. Germline V gene sequence: CDR1 DFQATT, CDR2 SNEGSKA (reference sequence). Trimming shortened V by 3 bases and J by 8 bases, and 19 bases separated the two germline ends. The CDR3 sequence: CSASRDYLRGGYTF. The CDR3 nucleotides are TGCAGTGCTAGCCGGGACTACCTTAGGGGGGGCTACACCTTC.

The chain has TRBV5-5 and TRBJ2-3; perhaps TRBD1 as D (6 bases). Germline V CDR1 and CDR2: SGHKS, YYEKEE (reference sequence). Between the trimmed V and J ends, which lost 9 bases and 2 bases, there was a span of 16 bases. The CDR3 totals 14 residues. The CDR3 spells CATGRDTNTDTQYF. CDR3 DNA sequence: TGTGCCACCGGTCGGGACACCAACACAGATACGCAGTATTTT.

This clonotype was found many times. The J gene is TRBJ2-1, the V gene TRBV7-9; 14 bases align to TRBD2. The junction had 6 bases not matched to a gene; V was cut back by 5 bases and J by 9 bases. The germline CDR1 and CDR2 sequences are SEHNR and FQNEAQ (reference sequence). The CDR3 extends over 15 amino acids. The CDR3 DNA reads TGTGCCAGCAGCCTGGGACTAGCGGGAGACCTTGAGCAGTTCTTC. This codes for CASSLGLAGDLEQFF.

The V and J genes are TRBV28 and TRBJ2-1; 13 nucleotides line up with TRBD2. Germline V gives CDR1 MDHEN, CDR2 SYDVKM. V lost 5 bases and J lost 8; bases outside the gene matches: 15. This CDR3 is 18 amino acids long. In DNA, the CDR3 is TGTGCCAGCAGTCTGGAAATTGGGACTAGCGGGACGCGCTATGAGCAGTTCTTC. Translating it yields CASSLEIGTSGTRYEQFF.

This clonotype was seen just once. This sequence joins TRBV7-2 and TRBJ2-7; D unclear. The CDR3 loop spans 16 amino acids. Germline CDR1 and CDR2: SGHTA and FQGNSA. V gave up 2 bases and J gave up 9 bases, with 23 bases separating them. CDR3 DNA: TGTGCCAGCAGCTTATCCCCGCGGTCTCTCGCTTATAGGCAGTACTTC. This codes for CASSLSPRSLAYRQYF.

The V call is TRBV5-5, the J call TRBJ2-7; 9 bases align to TRBD1. Germline assignment: CDR1 SGHKS and CDR2 YYEKEE (reference sequence). The CDR3 has 15 residues. Unmatched junction bases numbered 12, after V lost 6 bases and J lost 5 bases. The CDR3 nucleotides are TGTGCCAGCACCAACCCCGGGACAGGGTTTAACGAGCAGTACTTC. This codes for CASTNPGTGFNEQYF. The variable domain in full, with the rest retrieved from reference TRBV5-5 and TRBJ2-7, is DAGVTQSPTHLIKTRGQQVTLRCSPISGHKSVSWYQQVLGQGPQFIFQYYEKEERGRGNFPDRFSARQFPNYSSELNVNALLLGDSALYLCASTNPGTGFNEQYFGPGTRLTVT.